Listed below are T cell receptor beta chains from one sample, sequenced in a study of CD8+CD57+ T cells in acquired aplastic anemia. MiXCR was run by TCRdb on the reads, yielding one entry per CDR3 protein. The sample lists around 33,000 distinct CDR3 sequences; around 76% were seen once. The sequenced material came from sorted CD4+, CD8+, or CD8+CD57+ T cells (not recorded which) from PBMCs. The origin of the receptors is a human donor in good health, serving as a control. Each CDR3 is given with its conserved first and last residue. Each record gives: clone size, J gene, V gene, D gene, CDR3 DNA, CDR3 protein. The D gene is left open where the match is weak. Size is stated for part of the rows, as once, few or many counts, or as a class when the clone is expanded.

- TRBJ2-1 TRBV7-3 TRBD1 TGTGCCAGCAGCTCCAGTAGACAGGGGTACAATGAGCAGTTCTTC CASSSSRQGYNEQFF
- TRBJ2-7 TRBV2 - TGTGCCAGCAGTGAAATGAGGGTCTCGGTCACCTACGAGCAGTACTTC CASSEMRVSVTYEQYF
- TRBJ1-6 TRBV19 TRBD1 TGTGCCAGTGGTCGGGACAGGATAAATTCACCCCTCCACTTT CASGRDRINSPLHF
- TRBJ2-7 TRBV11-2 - TGTGCCAGCAGCTCGATGGGCAGGGGCTACGAGCAGTACTTC CASSSMGRGYEQYF
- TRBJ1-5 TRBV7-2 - TGTGCCAGCAGCTCCACCCGGGACACTCAGCCCCAGCATTTT CASSSTRDTQPQHF
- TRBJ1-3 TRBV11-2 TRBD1 TGTGCCAGCAGCTTACCCCGGGACAGCGCCGGAAACACCATATATTTT CASSLPRDSAGNTIYF
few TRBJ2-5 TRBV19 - TGTGCCAGTAGTTCCGGATTGGGGGAGACCCAGTACTTC CASSSGLGETQYF
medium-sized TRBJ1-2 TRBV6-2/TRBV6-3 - TGTGCCAGCAGTGCTCGTGTGATGTCTCGAAACTATGGCTACACCTTC CASSARVMSRNYGYTF
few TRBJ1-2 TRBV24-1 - TGTGCCACCAGTTATACCGGGACGTCTGGCTACACCTTC CATSYTGTSGYTF
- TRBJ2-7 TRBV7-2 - TGTGCCAGCAGATTTGGCGTATCCTACGAGCAGTACTTC CASRFGVSYEQYF
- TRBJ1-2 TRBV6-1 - TGTGCCAGCAGGAATAATCCTTCCTATGGCTACACCTTC CASRNNPSYGYTF
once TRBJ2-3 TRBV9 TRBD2 TGTGCCAGCAGCGTAGAGGCTAGCGGGAGACATACTAGCACAGATACGCAGTATTTT CASSVEASGRHTSTDTQYF
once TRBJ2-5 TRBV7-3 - TGTGCCAGCAGCTTACAGGGGTGGGAGACCCAGTACTTC CASSLQGWETQYF
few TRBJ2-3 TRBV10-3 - TGTGCCACCACCGGCCCCCGGGGACCTAGCACAGATACGCAGTATTTT CATTGPRGPSTDTQYF
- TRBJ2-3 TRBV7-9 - TGTGCCAGCAGCGGTGAGGATACGCAGTATTTT CASSGEDTQYF